Listed below are T cell receptor beta chains from one sample, sequenced in a study of cytomegalovirus exposure and HLA in healthy donors. Only in-frame clones appear in the TCRdb table, and some are missing; sequencing was by immunoSEQ multiplex PCR. The sample contains around 78,000 clones, around 70% of which appear only once. Sequencing was carried out using PBMCs. The receptors were gathered from a middle-aged woman in good health and CMV-seropositive. Each CDR3 is given with its conserved first and last residue. D genes are given only for firm matches. Rows may omit the clone size; those that give it use once, few, many or a size class.

d_gene | j_gene | abundance | len | v_gene | CDR3nt | CDR3aa
. | TRBJ2-3 | . | 13 | TRBV29-1 | TGCAGCCTCGGGTGGATTGTTACAGATACGCAGTATTTT | CSLGWIVTDTQYF
TRBD1 | TRBJ1-1 | . | 15 | TRBV27 | TGTGCCAGCAGTTATAACAGGGGTGGCAGAACTGAAGCTTTCTTT | CASSYNRGGRTEAFF
TRBD2 | TRBJ2-3 | few | 16 | TRBV7-9 | TGTGCCAGCAGCCCTAGCGGGAGTCTCGGCACAGATACGCAGTATTTT | CASSPSGSLGTDTQYF
. | TRBJ2-1 | . | 13 | TRBV7-7 | TGTGCCATCAGTCGGGACTCCGTGGCTGAGCAGTTCTTC | CAISRDSVAEQFF
. | TRBJ1-2 | . | 17 | TRBV4-1 | TGCGCCAGCAGCCAAGGGGTTCGTGAGGGACACATCTATGGCTACACCTTC | CASSQGVREGHIYGYTF
TRBD1 | TRBJ1-2 | once | 14 | TRBV9 | TGTGCCAGCAGCGTAGCTCAGGGGGGCTATGGCTACCCCTTC | CASSVAQGGYGYPF
. | TRBJ1-4 | . | 14 | TRBV2 | TGTGCCAGCAGCCTGGACAGCATTAATGAAAAACTGTTTTTT | CASSLDSINEKLFF
TRBD2 | TRBJ2-1 | few | 16 | TRBV7-9 | TGTGCCAGCAGCCCGATTTGGGCTAGCGGGATTGGGGAGCAGTTCTTC | CASSPIWASGIGEQFF
TRBD1 | TRBJ2-7 | few | 17 | TRBV27 | TGTGCCAGCAGTTCCGGGACAGGGGGCGCATCTGCGCGAGAGCAGTACTTC | CASSSGTGGASAREQYF
. | TRBJ2-2 | . | 12 | TRBV11-3 | TGTGCCAGCAGCGAAGGAGGCGCTGAGCTGTTTTTT | CASSEGGAELFF
. | TRBJ2-2 | few | 18 | TRBV7-9 | TGTGCCAGCAGCTACGAACAGTTAGGCCCCATTAAAACCGGGGAGCTGTTTTTT | CASSYEQLGPIKTGELFF
. | TRBJ2-7 | . | 14 | TRBV9 | TGTGCCAGCAGCCCAGGTGGGGGGTCCTACGAGCAGTACTTC | CASSPGGGSYEQYF
. | TRBJ2-3 | . | 13 | TRBV18 | TGTGCCAGCTCACCACCCAGTACAGATACGCAGTATTTT | CASSPPSTDTQYF
TRBD2 | TRBJ2-7 | . | 17 | TRBV10-2 | TGCGCCAGCTCGGGACTAGCGGAGGCCCACTCCTCCTACGAGCAGTACTTC | CASSGLAEAHSSYEQYF
. | TRBJ1-2 | few | 13 | TRBV7-9 | TGTGCCAGCAGCGGGGCATTGGATTATGGCTACCCCTTC | CASSGALDYGYPF
. | TRBJ2-4 | . | 15 | TRBV6-5 | TGTGCCAGCAGCGCCCAGGGACTAGCCAAAAACATTCAGTACTTC | CASSAQGLAKNIQYF
TRBD1 | TRBJ1-3 | . | 16 | TRBV2 | TGTGCCAGCACCACGGGACAGGGGATTTTAGGAAACACCATATATTTT | CASTTGQGILGNTIYF
. | TRBJ2-1 | . | 13 | TRBV16 | TGTGCCAGCAGCCAGTCAGGGGAGGGAGAGCAGTTCTTC | CASSQSGEGEQFF
. | TRBJ1-1 | few | 13 | TRBV9 | TGTGCCAGCAGCGTAGACGGGGGGACTGAAGCTTTCTTT | CASSVDGGTEAFF
TRBD1 | TRBJ2-3 | . | 15 | TRBV30 | TGTGCCTGGAGCCAGGGGACAGCCTTCACAGATACGCAGTATTTT | CAWSQGTAFTDTQYF
TRBD1 | TRBJ1-2 | . | 12 | TRBV11-2 | TGTGCCAGCAGCAGGGGGCCGAATGGCTACACCTTC | CASSRGPNGYTF
TRBD1 | TRBJ1-5 | . | 15 | TRBV27 | TGTGCCAGCAGTCCTCGGACAGGGAACAATCAGCCCCAGCATTTT | CASSPRTGNNQPQHF
TRBD1 | TRBJ2-1 | . | 14 | TRBV6-5 | TGTGCCAGCAGTTGGGACAGCTCCTACAATGAGCAGTTCTTC | CASSWDSSYNEQFF
TRBD2 | TRBJ2-7 | . | 15 | TRBV7-2 | TGTGCCAGCAGCCCACGCGGGACTAGTACCTACGAGCAGTACTTC | CASSPRGTSTYEQYF
TRBD1 | TRBJ1-2 | . | 13 | TRBV6-5 | TGTGCCAGCAGCCAGGGGGCCGACTATGGCTACACCTTC | CASSQGADYGYTF
TRBD1 | TRBJ1-3 | . | 16 | TRBV5-5 | TGTGCCAGCAGCTTTCAAGGGACAGTCGGGGGAAACACCATATATTTT | CASSFQGTVGGNTIYF
TRBD2 | TRBJ2-7 | . | 16 | TRBV5-1 | TGCGCCAGCAGCTTGGGGACTAGCGGGGATTACTACGAGCAGTACTTC | CASSLGTSGDYYEQYF
. | TRBJ2-7 | . | 13 | TRBV10-1 | TGCGCCAGCAGTGAAAGCAGCGGCTACGAGCAGTACTTC | CASSESSGYEQYF
. | TRBJ2-5 | . | 13 | TRBV2 | TGTGCCAGCTCAGGACAGATAGTGGAGACCCAGTACTTC | CASSGQIVETQYF
TRBD1 | TRBJ2-1 | . | 15 | TRBV6-5 | TGTGCCAGCAGTTACGAACAGGGGATCTACAATGAGCAGTTCTTC | CASSYEQGIYNEQFF
. | TRBJ2-3 | . | 13 | TRBV1 | TGCACCAGCAGCCAACCCTACACAGATACGCAGTATTTT | CTSSQPYTDTQYF
TRBD1 | TRBJ2-2 | few | 15 | TRBV29-1 | TGCAGCGTTATAAGGGGGCCGTCGAACACCGGGGAGCTGTTTTTT | CSVIRGPSNTGELFF
TRBD2 | TRBJ2-7 | . | 15 | TRBV5-1 | TGCGCCAGCAGCTTGGACGGGACTAGCGGGTACGAGCAGTACTTC | CASSLDGTSGYEQYF
. | TRBJ2-3 | once | 15 | TRBV5-1 | TGCGCCAGCAGAGGCGGGGTTGGAGGCACAGATACGCAGTATTTT | CASRGGVGGTDTQYF
. | TRBJ2-1 | . | 14 | TRBV7-6 | TGTGCCAGCAGCTCTGCCGACAGGTACAATGAGCAGTTCTTC | CASSSADRYNEQFF
TRBD2 | TRBJ2-1 | . | 17 | TRBV10-1 | TGCGCCAGCAGTGACCCTCTCCGACTAGCGGGAGTTAGTGAGCAGTTCTTC | CASSDPLRLAGVSEQFF
. | TRBJ2-3 | few | 14 | TRBV10-3 | TGTGCCATCAGTGATCGAGGGAGCACAGATACGCAGTATTTT | CAISDRGSTDTQYF
. | TRBJ1-5 | . | 14 | TRBV5-8 | TGTGCCAGCAGCAATTTCTACGGGGGAGAGCCCCAGCATTTT | CASSNFYGGEPQHF
TRBD2 | TRBJ2-5 | . | 16 | TRBV4-1 | TGCGCCAGCAGCCCGCGGGGTAGCGGGTTCCAAGAGACCCAGTACTTC | CASSPRGSGFQETQYF
TRBD1 | TRBJ2-7 | . | 13 | TRBV30 | TGTGCCTCCAGGACAGGGGGGTTCAACGAGCAGTACTTC | CASRTGGFNEQYF
. | TRBJ1-5 | once | 14 | TRBV18 | TGTGCCAGCTCACCACAAGGGGATTATCAGCCCCAGCATTTT | CASSPQGDYQPQHF
. | TRBJ2-5 | once | 17 | TRBV21-1 | TGTGCCAGCACCTCGGACAGGGGGCGTCAATTCCAAGAGACCCAGTACTTC | CASTSDRGRQFQETQYF
. | TRBJ1-2 | . | 13 | TRBV11-3 | TGTGCCAGCAGCCGCGGGGGAGCCGATGGCTACACCTTC | CASSRGGADGYTF
TRBD1 | TRBJ1-2 | few | 14 | TRBV7-2 | TGTGCCAGCAGCCCCCGGGACAGGGTGTATGGCTACACCTTC | CASSPRDRVYGYTF
. | TRBJ2-2 | few | 17 | TRBV7-9 | TGTGCCAGCAGCTTAGGGCGCGGAGGGCCGAACACCGGGGAGCTGTTTTTT | CASSLGRGGPNTGELFF
TRBD1 | TRBJ1-1 | . | 12 | TRBV2 | TGTGCCAGCAGTGAGACAGGGGTGAGGGCTTTCTTT | CASSETGVRAFF
TRBD2 | TRBJ2-3 | . | 16 | TRBV29-1 | TGCAGCGTTCAAGCCTACATGTCTAGCGGGCAAGATACGCAGTATTTT | CSVQAYMSSGQDTQYF
TRBD1 | TRBJ2-5 | . | 15 | TRBV5-6 | TGTGCCAGCAGCCCCAGGACAGGGCCTCAAGAGACCCAGTACTTC | CASSPRTGPQETQYF
TRBD2 | TRBJ2-7 | . | 17 | TRBV4-1 | TGCGCCAGCAGCCAACCCCCCGGGACTAGAGGGTCCTACGAGCAGTACTTC | CASSQPPGTRGSYEQYF
. | TRBJ2-3 | . | 14 | TRBV28 | TGTGCCAGCAGTTCGACATCTACTGTGGATACGCAGTATTTT | CASSSTSTVDTQYF